This T cell receptor (beta chain) stems from a study of blood T cell repertoires in COVID-19. Study information: Acute-phase and convalescent COVID-19 samples originated in the United States, Italy and Spain. PBMCs, B-cell-depleted T cells, or T cells provided the cDNA or gDNA that made up the material.

Sequenced by immunoSEQ multiplex PCR; TCRdb stores in-frame clones only, minus some. The sample records around 130,000 clones, around 87% being singletons. Trimming pared 5 bases from V and 6 bases from J, leaving 8 bases between. The CDR3 sequence is 11 residues long. Germline CDR1 reads SGHRS; CDR2 reads YFSETQ. This clonotype was obtained from an older woman with acute or convalescent COVID-19. The rearrangement links TRBV5-1 to TRBJ1-1; D gene ambiguous. The sample comprised peripheral blood. The CDR3 bases are TGCGCCAGCAGGGAGGGATCTGAAGCTTTCTTT. Amino acid sequence: CASREGSEAFF. Full variable domain (rest looked up from reference TRBV5-1 and TRBJ1-1): KAGVTQTPRYLIKTRGQQVTLSCSPISGHRSVSWYQQTPGQGLQFLFEYFSETQRNKGNFPGRFSGRQFSNSRSEMNVSTLELGDSALYLCASREGSEAFFGQGTRLTVV.